The next 15 T cell receptor beta chains were all read from a single sample in a study of T cell repertoires in cytomegalovirus infection. MiXCR was run by TCRdb on the reads, yielding one entry per CDR3 protein. The sample has some 180,000 distinct CDR3 sequences; about 18% are singletons. What was sequenced was CD8+ T cells from PBMCs. Receptor source: a human donor in good health (CMV status not recorded). Some clones in this sample may be carry-over from other donors' samples.

The V and J genes are TRBV12-3 or TRBV12-4 and TRBJ1-2; the D is unclear. The CDR3 totals 12 residues. The V end was cut by 10 bases, the J end by 8 bases, with 17 bases between. The DNA for the CDR3 is TGTGCCACTGGCGGGGAGGGTGTCGGCTACACCTTC. This codes for CATGGEGVGYTF.

The rearrangement joins TRBV5-4 to TRBJ1-1, with D possibly being TRBD1 (6 bases). Germline CDR1 and CDR2: SGHNT and YYREEE (reference sequence). This CDR3 has 15 residues. V was trimmed by 3 bases and J by 0 bases, leaving 12 bases between them. The CDR3 nucleotides are TGTGCCAGCAGCTCGGACAGTAACATGAACACTGAAGCTTTCTTT. It translates to CASSSDSNMNTEAFF. Full variable domain (outside the CDR3, taken from reference TRBV5-4 and TRBJ1-1): ETGVTQSPTHLIKTRGQQVTLRCSSQSGHNTVSWYQQALGQGPQFIFQYYREEENGRGNFPPRFSGLQFPNYSSELNVNALELDDSALYLCASSSDSNMNTEAFFGQGTRLTVV.

The chain uses TRBV7-2 and TRBJ1-4; no clear D. This CDR3 contains 18 residues. Looked up from germline, CDR1 is SGHTA and CDR2 is FQGNSA. With 1 base removed from V and 3 bases from J, the gap between germline ends came to 18 bases. The CDR3 bases are TGTGCCAGCAGCTTAGGAACCAGCTTAGGCCCAGCTAATGAAAAACTGTTTTTT. Amino acid sequence: CASSLGTSLGPANEKLFF.

CDR3 amino acids: CASSLHTSYEQYF. The CDR3 DNA reads as TGTGCCAGCAGCTTACACACTAGCTACGAGCAGTACTTC. The gene calls are TRBV11-2 and TRBJ2-7; D possibly corresponds to TRBD2 (5 bases). There are 13 residues in the CDR3. Germline lookup yields CDR1 SGHAT and CDR2 FQNNGV. V lost 2 bases to trimming and J lost 3 bases, with 8 bases between them.

This clonotype was recorded a few times. V is TRBV7-9 and J is TRBJ1-5, with D possibly matching TRBD1 (5 bases). CDR3 size: 15 residues. Trimming stripped 4 bases from V and 1 base from J, with 11 bases between. Germline V gene lookup returns CDR1 SEHNR and CDR2 FQNEAQ (reference sequence). As DNA, the CDR3 is TGTGCCAGCAGCTCAACTTGGGGGAGCAATCAGCCCCAGCATTTT. It encodes CASSSTWGSNQPQHF.

This clonotype has just a few counts. The gene calls are TRBV7-8 and TRBJ2-7; 7 nucleotides align to TRBD2. V was clipped by 4 bases and J by 2 bases; unmatched bases: 5. The CDR3 spans 14 residues. The V gene's germline CDR1 is SGHVS and CDR2 FQNEAQ. CDR3 amino acids: CASSSYTSAYEQYF. CDR3 sequence (DNA): TGTGCCAGCAGCTCCTACACTAGCGCCTACGAGCAGTACTTC.

As concerns this clonotype: Germline is not matched at one junction end, which may reflect a read error. This chain connects TRBV7-9 to TRBJ2-7; 8 nucleotides align to TRBD1. Germline CDR1 SEHNR, CDR2 FQNEAQ (reference sequence). The CDR3 extends over 11 amino acids. CDR3 residues: CASSLAIGQGF. DNA of the CDR3: TGTGCCAGCAGCTTAGCGATTGGACAGGGTTTC.

The genes are TRBV12-5 and TRBJ2-7, with TRBD2 as a possible D gene (5 bases). V was clipped by 6 bases and J by 1 base, with 10 bases between them. CDR3 length: 13 amino acids. CDR1 is LGHNT, CDR2 FRNRAP, per germline. The CDR3 sequence: CASGPDSSYEQYF. The DNA for the CDR3 is TGTGCTAGTGGCCCGGACTCATCCTACGAGCAGTACTTC.

This chain links TRBV6-5 with TRBJ1-6; D is unclear. There are 15 residues in the CDR3. Trimming removed 0 bases at V and 9 bases at J, with 12 bases between. Germline assignment: CDR1 MNHEY and CDR2 SVGAGI. The DNA for the CDR3 is TGTGCCAGCAGTTACTCGACGGGCCTGCGTTCACCCCTCCACTTT. As protein: CASSYSTGLRSPLHF.

This clonotype has a handful of counts. V usage is TRBV12-3 or TRBV12-4 and J usage is TRBJ1-5; TRBD1 aligns across 7 bases. The CDR3 has 15 residues. J lost 3 bases, V lost 6 bases, and 8 bases had no gene match. The CDR3 protein is CASRGWDSYNQPQHF. The DNA for the CDR3 is TGTGCCAGCAGGGGGTGGGACAGCTACAATCAGCCCCAGCATTTT.

This clonotype was seen more than once but under ten times. V gene TRBV6-5 combines with J gene TRBJ2-2; D is undetermined. The V end was cut by 6 bases, the J end by 1 base, with 12 bases between. The CDR3 sequence is 15 residues long. CDR1 and CDR2 (germline): MNHEY, SVGAGI. CDR3 residues: CASSPGVGNTGELFF. In DNA form, the CDR3 reads TGTGCCAGCAGCCCAGGCGTAGGGAACACCGGGGAGCTGTTTTTT.

This clonotype has only a few counts. The CDR3 region is CSAEDEGLAGGFRGLEQFF. The CDR3 region has the DNA TGCAGTGCTGAGGACGAGGGGCTAGCGGGGGGGTTCCGGGGGCTCGAGCAGTTCTTC. V and J are TRBV20-1 and TRBJ2-1, with 12 bases aligning to TRBD2. The CDR3 is 19 amino acids. Germline loops: CDR1 DFQATT, CDR2 SNEGSKA (reference sequence). V was clipped by 5 bases and J by 10 bases; unmatched bases: 24.

The V gene is TRBV6-6, the J gene TRBJ1-1; D possibly corresponds to TRBD1 (5 bases). V was clipped by 1 base and J by 4 bases, with 19 bases between them. This CDR3 has 17 residues. CDR1 and CDR2 (germline): MNHNY, SVGAGI (reference sequence). CDR3 in amino acids: CASSYFSGPSDGTEAFF. Written as DNA, the CDR3 is TGTGCCAGCAGTTACTTCTCGGGACCCTCAGATGGCACTGAAGCTTTCTTT.

This clonotype was counted once. The chain carries TRBV9 and TRBJ2-1; maybe TRBD2 (6 bases). Germline V gene data show CDR1 as SGDLS and CDR2 as YYNGEE. This CDR3 contains 15 residues. The V end lost 3 bases, the J end lost 6 bases, and 16 bases lay between the germline ends. Here the CDR3 reads CASSEAGSKGNEQFF. CDR3 coding DNA: TGTGCCAGCAGCGAGGCGGGGTCGAAGGGCAATGAGCAGTTCTTC.

The table lists this clonotype with a few counts. The chain combines TRBV12-3 or TRBV12-4 with TRBJ2-3; no reliable D call. Trimming stripped 0 bases from V and 2 bases from J, with 3 bases between. The CDR3 totals 13 residues. CDR3 nucleotides: TGTGCCAGCAGTTTAGCTACCACAGATACGCAGTATTTT. Translating it yields CASSLATTDTQYF.